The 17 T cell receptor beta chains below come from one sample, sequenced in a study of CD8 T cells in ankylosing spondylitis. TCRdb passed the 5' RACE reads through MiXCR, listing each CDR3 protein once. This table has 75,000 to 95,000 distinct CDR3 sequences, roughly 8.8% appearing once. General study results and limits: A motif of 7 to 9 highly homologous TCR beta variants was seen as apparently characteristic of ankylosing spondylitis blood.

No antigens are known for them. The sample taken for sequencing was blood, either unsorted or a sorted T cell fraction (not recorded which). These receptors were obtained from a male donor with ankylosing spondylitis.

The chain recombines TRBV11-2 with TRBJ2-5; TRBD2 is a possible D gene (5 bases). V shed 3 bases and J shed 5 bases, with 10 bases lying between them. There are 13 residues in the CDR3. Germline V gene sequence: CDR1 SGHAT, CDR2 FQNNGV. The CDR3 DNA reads TGTGCCAGCAGCTTTGAGGGATTTGAGACCCAGTACTTC. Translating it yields CASSFEGFETQYF.

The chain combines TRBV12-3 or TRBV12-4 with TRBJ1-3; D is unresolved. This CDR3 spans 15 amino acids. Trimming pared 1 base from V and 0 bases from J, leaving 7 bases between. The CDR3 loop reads CASSLVVSSGNTIYF. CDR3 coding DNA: TGTGCCAGCAGTTTAGTTGTGAGCTCTGGAAACACCATATATTTT.

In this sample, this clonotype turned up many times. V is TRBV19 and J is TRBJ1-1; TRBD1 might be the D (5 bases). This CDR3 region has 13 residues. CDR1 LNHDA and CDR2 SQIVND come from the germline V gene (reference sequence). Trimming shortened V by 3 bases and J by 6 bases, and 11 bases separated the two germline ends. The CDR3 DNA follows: TGTGCCAGTAGTATGGGGGAACGGGCTGAAGCTTTCTTT. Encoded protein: CASSMGERAEAFF.

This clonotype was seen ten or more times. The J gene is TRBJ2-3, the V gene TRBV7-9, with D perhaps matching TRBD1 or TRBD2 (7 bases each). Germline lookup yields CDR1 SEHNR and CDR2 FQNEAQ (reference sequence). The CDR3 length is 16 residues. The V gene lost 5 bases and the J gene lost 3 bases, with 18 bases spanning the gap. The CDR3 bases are TGTGCCAGCAGCCCGGACAGGCAGGGAGGGACAGATACGCAGTATTTT. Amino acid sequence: CASSPDRQGGTDTQYF.

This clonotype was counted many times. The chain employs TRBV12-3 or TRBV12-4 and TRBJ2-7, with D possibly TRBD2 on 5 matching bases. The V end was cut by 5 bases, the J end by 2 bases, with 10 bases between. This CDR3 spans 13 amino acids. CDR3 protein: CASSLGVTYEQYF. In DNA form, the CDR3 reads TGTGCCAGCAGTCTCGGGGTAACCTACGAGCAGTACTTC.

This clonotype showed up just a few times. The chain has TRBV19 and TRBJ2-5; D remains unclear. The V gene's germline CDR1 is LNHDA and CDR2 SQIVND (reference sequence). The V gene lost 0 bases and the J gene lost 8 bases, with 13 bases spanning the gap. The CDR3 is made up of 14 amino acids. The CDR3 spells CASSIDLTSRTQYF. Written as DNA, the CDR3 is TGTGCCAGTAGTATAGATCTCACGTCCCGTACCCAGTACTTC.

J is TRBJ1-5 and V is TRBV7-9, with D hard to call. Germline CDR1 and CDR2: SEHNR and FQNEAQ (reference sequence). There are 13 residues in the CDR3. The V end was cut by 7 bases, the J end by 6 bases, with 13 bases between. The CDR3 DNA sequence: TGTGCCAGCACCTTGGGAGCCGGTCAGCCCCAGCATTTT. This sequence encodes CASTLGAGQPQHF.

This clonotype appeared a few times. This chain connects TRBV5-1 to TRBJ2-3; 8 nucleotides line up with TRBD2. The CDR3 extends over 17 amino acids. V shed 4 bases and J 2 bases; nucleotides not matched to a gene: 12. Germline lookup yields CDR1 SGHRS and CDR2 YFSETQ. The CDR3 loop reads CASSGNGGRWDTDTQYF. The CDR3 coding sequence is TGCGCCAGCAGCGGAAACGGCGGGAGGTGGGACACAGATACGCAGTATTTT. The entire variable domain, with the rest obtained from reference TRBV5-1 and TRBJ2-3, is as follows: KAGVTQTPRYLIKTRGQQVTLSCSPISGHRSVSWYQQTPGQGLQFLFEYFSETQRNKGNFPGRFSGRQFSNSRSEMNVSTLELGDSALYLCASSGNGGRWDTDTQYFGPGTRLTVL.

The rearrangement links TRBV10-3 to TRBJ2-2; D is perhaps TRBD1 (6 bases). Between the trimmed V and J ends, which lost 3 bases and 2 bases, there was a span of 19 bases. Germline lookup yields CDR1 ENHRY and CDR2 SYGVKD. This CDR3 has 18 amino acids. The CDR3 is CAISEVWDKTKNTGELFF. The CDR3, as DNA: TGTGCCATCAGTGAAGTCTGGGACAAAACGAAAAACACCGGGGAGCTGTTTTTT.

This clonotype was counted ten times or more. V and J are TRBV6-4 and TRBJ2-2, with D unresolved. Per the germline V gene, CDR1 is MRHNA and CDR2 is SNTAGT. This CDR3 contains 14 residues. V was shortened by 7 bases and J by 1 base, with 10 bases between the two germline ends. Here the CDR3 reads CASNPDQNTGELFF. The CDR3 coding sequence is TGTGCCAGCAATCCCGACCAGAACACCGGGGAGCTGTTTTTT.

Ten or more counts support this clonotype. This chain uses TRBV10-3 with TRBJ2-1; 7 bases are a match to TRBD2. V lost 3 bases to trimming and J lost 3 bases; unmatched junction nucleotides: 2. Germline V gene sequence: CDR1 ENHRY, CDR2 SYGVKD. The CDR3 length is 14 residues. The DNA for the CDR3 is TGTGCCATCAGTGAAGGGGAGGGCTACAATGAGCAGTTCTTC. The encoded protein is CAISEGEGYNEQFF.

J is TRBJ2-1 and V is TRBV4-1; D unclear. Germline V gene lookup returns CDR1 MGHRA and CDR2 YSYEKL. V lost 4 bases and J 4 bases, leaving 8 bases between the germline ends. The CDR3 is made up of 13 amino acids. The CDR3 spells CASSLGVYNEQFF. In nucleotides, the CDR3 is TGCGCCAGCAGCCTCGGAGTATACAATGAGCAGTTCTTC.

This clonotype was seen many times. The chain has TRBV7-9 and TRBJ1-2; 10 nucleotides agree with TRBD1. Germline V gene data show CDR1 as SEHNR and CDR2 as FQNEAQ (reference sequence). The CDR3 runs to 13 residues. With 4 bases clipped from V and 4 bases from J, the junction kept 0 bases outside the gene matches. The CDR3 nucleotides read TGTGCCAGCAGCTGGGACAGGGGCTATGGCTACACCTTC. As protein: CASSWDRGYGYTF.

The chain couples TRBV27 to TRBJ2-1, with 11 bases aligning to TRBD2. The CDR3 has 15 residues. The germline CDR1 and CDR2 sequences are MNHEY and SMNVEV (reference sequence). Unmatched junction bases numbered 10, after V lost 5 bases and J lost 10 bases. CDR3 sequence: CASSTGTSGLKEQFF. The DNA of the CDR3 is TGTGCCAGCAGTACCGGGACTAGCGGTCTCAAGGAGCAGTTCTTC.

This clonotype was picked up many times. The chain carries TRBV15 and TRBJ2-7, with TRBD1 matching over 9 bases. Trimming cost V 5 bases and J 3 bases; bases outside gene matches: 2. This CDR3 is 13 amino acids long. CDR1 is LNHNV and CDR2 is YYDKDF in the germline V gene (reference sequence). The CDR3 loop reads CATSPTGGYEQYV. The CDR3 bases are TGTGCCACCAGCCCGACAGGGGGCTACGAGCAGTACGTC.

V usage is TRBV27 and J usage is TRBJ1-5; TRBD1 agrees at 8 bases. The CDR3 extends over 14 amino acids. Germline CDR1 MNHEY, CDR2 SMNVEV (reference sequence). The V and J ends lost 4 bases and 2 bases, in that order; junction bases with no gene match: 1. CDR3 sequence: CASSSTGGNQPQHF. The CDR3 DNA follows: TGTGCCAGCAGTTCGACAGGGGGCAATCAGCCCCAGCATTTT.

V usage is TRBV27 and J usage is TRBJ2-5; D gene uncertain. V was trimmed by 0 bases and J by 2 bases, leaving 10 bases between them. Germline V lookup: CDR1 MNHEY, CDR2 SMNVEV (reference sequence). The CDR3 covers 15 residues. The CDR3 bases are TGTGCCAGCAGTTTATCTTTCTTGGGGCAAGAGACCCAGTACTTC. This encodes CASSLSFLGQETQYF.